The clone carrying this T cell receptor beta chain was detected ten times or more. Its matching antigen is unknown. This entry is derived from a study of tumor and adjacent non-tumor tissue in lung cancer. Overall study findings and caveats: Top 100 clones took a larger repertoire share in normal lung.

The library came from three nested PCR rounds adapted from ARM-PCR protocols. TCRdb fed the multiplex PCR reads into MiXCR, producing one record per CDR3 protein. This table holds about 76,000 distinct CDR3 sequences, about two thirds found once. The template was RNA from unsorted bulk tissue. The germline V and J ends were trimmed by 2 bases and 1 base, with 16 bases remaining between them. The germline CDR1 and CDR2 sequences are MNHEY and SVGAGI. This CDR3 is 17 amino acids long. The material sequenced was lung tumor tissue. The source is a woman in her sixties or seventies with non-small cell lung cancer. The chain links TRBV6-5 to TRBJ2-3, with D tentatively TRBD1 or TRBD2 (6 bases each). The CDR3 DNA reads TGTGCCAGCAGTTACAAGGAGGGGGATGGGCGCACAGATACGCAGTATTTT. Translating it yields CASSYKEGDGRTDTQYF.